What follows are 23 T cell receptor beta chains derived from one specimen sequenced in a study of identifying expanded T cells in peripheral blood. Generated by immunoSEQ multiplex PCR, the TCRdb table keeps only in-frame clones and is missing some. The data contain approximately 85,000 clones, just under 85% of them seen just once; the ten biggest clones take up 15% to 20%. Sequenced material: blood. The receptors here all came from a person aged 18 to 69 in good health.

J is TRBJ1-5 and V is TRBV18; maybe TRBD1 (5 bases). The CDR3 sequence is 16 residues long. Trimming cost V 1 base and J 0 bases, with 10 bases left between them. Per germline, CDR1 KGHSH and CDR2 LQKENI. As DNA, the CDR3 is TGTGCCAGCTCACCACAGGGGCCATATAGCAATCAGCCCCAGCATTTT. This encodes CASSPQGPYSNQPQHF.

This clone was seen more than once but under ten times. The chain recombines TRBV7-8 with TRBJ2-7; TRBD2 agrees at 10 bases. V trimming: 5 bases; J trimming: 3 bases; junction bases outside the gene matches: 4. The CDR3 length is 14 residues. Germline CDR1 reads SGHVS; CDR2 reads FQNEAQ. The CDR3: CASSPLAGVYEQYF. As DNA, the CDR3 is TGTGCCAGCAGCCCCCTAGCGGGAGTCTACGAGCAGTACTTC.

The chain recombines TRBV11-2 with TRBJ1-2; TRBD1 is a possible D gene (5 bases). The CDR3 totals 12 residues. Germline CDR1 reads SGHAT; CDR2 reads FQNNGV. Trimming took 6 bases from V and 7 from J, leaving 12 bases between them. The CDR3 loop is CASSLQDIGYTF. In DNA, the CDR3 is TGTGCCAGCAGTCTACAGGACATTGGCTACACCTTC.

To note about this clone: A read error may account for a junction end that differs from germline. The chain couples TRBV29-1 to TRBJ2-3; TRBD1 might be the D (5 bases). The germline gives CDR1 SQVTM, CDR2 ANQGSEA. The CDR3 runs to 13 residues. This chain's CDR3 is CSVEATGTDTRYF. The CDR3 DNA is TGCAGCGTTGAAGCCACAGGCACAGATACGCGGTATTTT.

This clone is medium-sized in the sample. The chain uses TRBV10-3 and TRBJ2-3, with D hard to call. The CDR3 consists of 15 residues. The V end lost 0 bases, the J end lost 3 bases, and 10 bases lay between the germline ends. Looked up from germline, CDR1 is ENHRY and CDR2 is SYGVKD. CDR3 DNA: TGTGCCATCAGTGAGTCTCAGGCCGGGACAGATACGCAGTATTTT. Translation: CAISESQAGTDTQYF.

The J gene is TRBJ2-2, the V gene TRBV7-2, with D unresolved. Germline CDR1 SGHTA, CDR2 FQGNSA. Between the trimmed V and J ends, which lost 2 bases and 2 bases, there was a span of 18 bases. This CDR3 comprises 18 residues. The CDR3 DNA sequence: TGTGCCAGCAGCTTATCTAGAGGTTCTGTAGCAAACACCGGGGAGCTGTTTTTT. This sequence encodes CASSLSRGSVANTGELFF. Using reference TRBV7-2 and TRBJ2-2 for the parts outside the CDR3, the full variable domain is GAGVSQSPSNKVTEKGKDVELRCDPISGHTALYWYRQSLGQGLEFLIYFQGNSAPDKSGLPSDRFSAERTGGSVSTLTIQRTQQEDSAVYLCASSLSRGSVANTGELFFGEGSRLTVL.

CDR3 amino acids: CASSLATGGGETQYF. CDR3 DNA: TGTGCCAGCAGCTTAGCTACAGGGGGGGGAGAGACCCAGTACTTC. The rearrangement joins TRBV11-2 to TRBJ2-5, with TRBD1 as a possible D gene (8 bases). Trimming removed 1 base from V and 4 bases from J, with 13 bases in between. The length of the CDR3 is 15 residues. Germline assignment: CDR1 SGHAT and CDR2 FQNNGV.

This chain links TRBV28 with TRBJ1-5; D is unresolved. The germline CDR1 and CDR2 sequences are MDHEN and SYDVKM. The CDR3 consists of 13 residues. Trimming took 11 bases from V and 0 from J, leaving 11 bases between them. The CDR3 DNA reads TGTGCCGCGGTTTCCGATAGCAATCAGCCCCAGCATTTT. This encodes CAAVSDSNQPQHF.

J is TRBJ2-1 and V is TRBV2; D unresolved. In germline, CDR1 is SNHLY, CDR2 FYNNEI. This CDR3 is built from 10 residues. V lost 6 bases, J lost 6 bases, and 3 bases lay in between. This CDR3 is CASRINEQFF. The CDR3 bases are TGTGCCAGCAGAATCAATGAGCAGTTCTTC.

The chain has TRBV28 and TRBJ1-4; TRBD1 might be the D (5 bases). Deletions cut 8 bases from V and 2 bases from J, with 12 bases between. The germline CDR1 and CDR2 sequences are MDHEN and SYDVKM. This CDR3 spans 14 amino acids. The CDR3 sequence: CASGGVPTNEKLFF. CDR3 in DNA: TGTGCCAGCGGAGGGGTTCCGACTAATGAAAAACTGTTTTTT.

This clone was seen once. The chain is built from TRBV11-2 and TRBJ2-7; 9 nucleotides line up with TRBD2. CDR3 length: 13 amino acids. Losses at the gene ends were 8 bases for V and 6 bases for J; bases not matched to a gene: 8. CDR1 and CDR2 (germline): SGHAT, FQNNGV. Written as DNA, the CDR3 is TGTGCCAGCTCCGGGACTAGCAGGGTCGAGCAGTACTTC. Its translation is CASSGTSRVEQYF.

The chain joins TRBV28 to TRBJ2-1; TRBD2 agrees at 8 bases. V trimming: 3 bases; J trimming: 14 bases; junction bases outside the gene matches: 6. The CDR3 consists of 12 residues. Germline lookup yields CDR1 MDHEN and CDR2 SYDVKM. The DNA of the CDR3 is TGTGCCAGCAGTTTCAGCGGGAGAGGGGAGTTCTTC. Its translation is CASSFSGRGEFF.

The gene calls are TRBV27 and TRBJ2-7; D call uncertain. The germline CDR1 and CDR2 sequences are MNHEY and SMNVEV (reference sequence). This CDR3 has 13 residues. Deletions cut 3 bases from V and 3 bases from J, with 9 bases between. This CDR3 reads CASSLAALYEQYF. Here the CDR3 DNA reads TGTGCCAGCAGTTTGGCCGCTCTCTACGAGCAGTACTTC.

The chain joins TRBV4-3 to TRBJ2-3, with D tentatively TRBD2 (7 bases). Germline assignment: CDR1 LGHNA and CDR2 YSLEER. The CDR3 runs 15 residues. Trimming pared 4 bases from V and 0 bases from J, leaving 11 bases between. This CDR3 reads CASSLGGASTDTQYF. The CDR3, as DNA: TGCGCCAGCAGCCTGGGGGGGGCGAGCACAGATACGCAGTATTTT.

The CDR3 loop is CSVLPTGDYYEQYF. The DNA for the CDR3 is TGCAGCGTCCTACCGACAGGTGACTACTACGAGCAGTACTTC. The V and J genes are TRBV29-1 and TRBJ2-7, with a tentative D call TRBD1 (6 bases). Germline loops: CDR1 SQVTM, CDR2 ANQGSEA. V was clipped by 6 bases and J by 3 bases, with 18 bases between them. CDR3 size: 14 residues.

This chain joins TRBV18 and TRBJ2-7; D call uncertain. CDR3 length: 14 residues. Trimming left V 3 bases short and J 7 bases short, with 16 bases between. Looked up from germline, CDR1 is KGHSH and CDR2 is LQKENI. The DNA of the CDR3 is TGTGCCAGCTCACCTGGAGTCGAAGCGAGGGAGCAGTACTTC. Its protein is CASSPGVEAREQYF.

Written as DNA, the CDR3 is TGTGCCAGCAGCTTAAGGACAGGGACGAACACTGAAGCTTTCTTT. The encoded protein is CASSLRTGTNTEAFF. The chain carries TRBV11-2 and TRBJ1-1; 8 bases fit TRBD1. V was pared by 2 bases and J by 1 base, with 3 bases of the junction left unmatched. The CDR3 has 15 residues. In germline, CDR1 is SGHAT, CDR2 FQNNGV. The whole variable domain, filled in from reference TRBV11-2 and TRBJ1-1, reads EAGVAQSPRYKIIEKRQSVAFWCNPISGHATLYWYQQILGQGPKLLIQFQNNGVVDDSQLPKDRFSAERLKGVDSTLKIQPAKLEDSAVYLCASSLRTGTNTEAFFGQGTRLTVV.

This sequence joins TRBV7-5 and TRBJ2-1; whether TRBD1, the table's D call, matches the DNA was not checked. TRBV7-5 is a recognized pseudogene. The CDR3 contains 13 residues. This CDR3 reads CARSSWPHNEQFF. The CDR3 DNA reads TGTGCCAGAAGCTCTTGGCCGCACAATGAGCAGTTCTTC.

The V and J genes are TRBV5-4 and TRBJ2-1; 12 bases map to TRBD2. The V segment lost 0 bases and the J segment 4 bases; nucleotides outside the gene matches: 8. CDR3 length equals 18 residues. The germline V gene encodes CDR1 SGHNT and CDR2 YYREEE (reference sequence). CDR3 region: CASSLALAGGPTYNEQFF. The CDR3 DNA sequence: TGTGCCAGCAGCTTGGCGCTAGCGGGAGGGCCAACATACAATGAGCAGTTCTTC.

The rearrangement links TRBV2 to TRBJ2-4; 11 nucleotides align to TRBD2. The CDR3 contains 16 residues. With 4 bases clipped from V and 7 bases from J, the junction kept 9 bases outside the gene matches. The germline CDR1 and CDR2 sequences are SNHLY and FYNNEI. CDR3 coding DNA: TGTGCCAGCAGTGCGATACTAGCGGGAGTAGAGAACATTCAGTACTTC. Amino acids: CASSAILAGVENIQYF.

The chain is built from TRBV7-2 and TRBJ2-1; perhaps TRBD1 as D (5 bases). This CDR3 spans 16 amino acids. Germline V lookup: CDR1 SGHTA, CDR2 FQGNSA. Trimming took off 5 bases at V and 3 bases at J, with 17 bases between the two ends. The CDR3 sequence: CASSRRTQPIYNEQFF. DNA for the CDR3: TGTGCCAGCAGCAGACGGACACAACCGATCTACAATGAGCAGTTCTTC.

A single count supports this clone. The chain uses TRBV28 and TRBJ2-3; no definite D call. Germline CDR1 reads MDHEN; CDR2 reads SYDVKM. V shed 5 bases and J shed 0 bases, with 12 bases lying between them. The CDR3 is 15 amino acids. The CDR3 here is CASSHVALSTDTQYF. CDR3 sequence (DNA): TGTGCCAGCAGTCATGTGGCACTAAGCACAGATACGCAGTATTTT.

This clone was counted a single time. This sequence joins TRBV28 and TRBJ2-2; the D call may be TRBD1 or TRBD2 (5 bases each). Germline CDR1 is MDHEN and CDR2 is SYDVKM. The V end was cut by 2 bases, the J end by 11 bases, with 15 bases between. CDR3 length: 14 residues. As DNA, the CDR3 is TGTGCCAGCAGTTTAGGGACGACGGGATTAGAGCTGTTTTTT. This sequence encodes CASSLGTTGLELFF.